This TCR beta chain appears in the sequencing data of a study of Ad26.COV2.S vaccination and SARS-CoV-2 variants. General study findings and limits: The study found higher spike-specific TCR breadth in vaccine than placebo recipients.

Trimming took 3 bases from V and 5 from J, leaving 13 bases between them. This CDR3 is 14 amino acids long. Per germline, CDR1 KGHSH and CDR2 LQKENI. As to this clone: Its specificity is not known.

The method was immunoSEQ multiplex PCR; TCRdb's version includes in-frame clones alone and lacks a portion of them. The data contain nearly 400,000 clones, over 75% of them seen just once; the ten biggest clones take up around 1.8%. The sample's treatment: over 15 received Ad26.COV2.S at low or high dose, single or two shots; 5 received placebo; per-sample allocation not given. It was on day 63 after the first vaccine or placebo injection that samples were taken. Immunization relied on an Ad26 vector, which expressed Wuhan-strain SARS-CoV-2 spike. This chain uses TRBV18 with TRBJ2-5, with D perhaps TRBD2 (5 bases). This TCR was sampled from a person aged 18-65 years who received the Ad26.COV2.S COVID-19 vaccine or a placebo. The specimen was peripheral blood, collected in a trial of Ad26.COV2.S vaccine versus placebo. CDR3: CASSPGPTGETQYF. The CDR3 bases are TGTGCCAGCTCACCTGGGCCTACGGGGGAGACCCAGTACTTC. Drawing the rest from reference TRBV18 and TRBJ2-5, the complete variable domain is NAGVMQNPRHLVRRRGQEARLRCSPMKGHSHVYWYRQLPEEGLKFMVYLQKENIIDESGMPKERFSAEFPKEGPSILRIQQVVRGDSAAYFCASSPGPTGETQYFGPGTRLLVL.